The clone carrying this TCR beta chain was recorded a few times. As it was prepared, the TCRbeta library received unique molecular identifiers. TCRdb re-analysed the PCR reads in MiXCR, keeping a single row per CDR3 protein. The sample contains about 640,000 distinct CDR3 sequences, approximately 15% of which appear only once. These data originate in a study of T-cell reconstitution after alpha-beta-depleted transplantation in children. This CDR3 is built from 16 residues. Germline V gene data show CDR1 as SGHRS and CDR2 as YFSETQ. V dropped 4 bases and J dropped 1; count of bases not matched to a gene: 2.

The receptor comes from a human donor who donated a stem cell graft to a child with acute myeloid leukemia. This rearrangement joins TRBV5-1 to TRBJ2-3; 14 bases map to TRBD2. Specimen: PBMCs from the stem cell graft donor, collected from the stem cell graft. CDR3 sequence reads: CASSTGLAGGTDTQYF. The CDR3 region has the DNA TGCGCCAGCAGCACGGGACTAGCGGGGGGCACAGATACGCAGTATTTT.